This T cell receptor (beta chain) was recovered during a study of shared clonotypes between healthy human individuals. There are 15 residues in the CDR3. CDR1 and CDR2 (germline): MDHEN, SYDVKM. The trim removed 3 bases at V and 6 bases at J, leaving 7 bases unmatched. Data came from immunoSEQ multiplex PCR; TCRdb stores just in-frame clones and leaves some out. The data show approximately 1,500,000 clones, approximately 97% seen once. The receptor comes from a young man in good health. This chain links TRBV28 with TRBJ1-5; 8 bases are a match to TRBD1. Input material: naive CD4+ T cells sorted from blood. Sample subset: CD45RA+ positively selected. CDR3 in DNA: TGTGCCAGCAGTTTGAGGACAGGGATGTTTCAGCCCCAGCATTTT. Translation gives CASSLRTGMFQPQHF. The full variable domain, rest sourced from reference TRBV28 and TRBJ1-5, is DVKVTQSSRYLVKRTGEKVFLECVQDMDHENMFWYRQDPGLGLRLIYFSYDVKMKEKGDIPEGYSVSREKKERFSLILESASTNQTSMYLCASSLRTGMFQPQHFGDGTRLSIL.